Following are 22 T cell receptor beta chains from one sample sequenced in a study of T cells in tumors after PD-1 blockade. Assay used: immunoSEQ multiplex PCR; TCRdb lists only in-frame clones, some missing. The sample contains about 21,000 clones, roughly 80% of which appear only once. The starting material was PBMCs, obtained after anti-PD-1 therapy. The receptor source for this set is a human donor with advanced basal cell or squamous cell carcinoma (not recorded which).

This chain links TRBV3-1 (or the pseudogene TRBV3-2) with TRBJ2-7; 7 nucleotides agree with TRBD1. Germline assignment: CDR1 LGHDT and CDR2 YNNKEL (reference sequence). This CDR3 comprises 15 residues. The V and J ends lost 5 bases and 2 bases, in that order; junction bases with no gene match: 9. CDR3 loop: CASSSTSDRTYEQYF. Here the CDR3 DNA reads TGTGCCAGCAGCTCCACTTCGGACAGGACCTACGAGCAGTACTTC.

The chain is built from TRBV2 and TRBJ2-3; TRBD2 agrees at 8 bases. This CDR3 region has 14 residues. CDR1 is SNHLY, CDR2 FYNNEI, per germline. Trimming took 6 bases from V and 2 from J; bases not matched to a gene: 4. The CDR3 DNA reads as TGTGCCAGCAGAATAGCGGGGCACACAGATACGCAGTATTTT. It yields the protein CASRIAGHTDTQYF.

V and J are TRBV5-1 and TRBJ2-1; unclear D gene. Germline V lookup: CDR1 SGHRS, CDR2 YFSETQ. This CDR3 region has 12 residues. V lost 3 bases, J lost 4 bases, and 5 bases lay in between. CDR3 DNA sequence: TGCGCCAGCAGCTCTGGATACAATGAGCAGTTCTTC. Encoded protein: CASSSGYNEQFF.

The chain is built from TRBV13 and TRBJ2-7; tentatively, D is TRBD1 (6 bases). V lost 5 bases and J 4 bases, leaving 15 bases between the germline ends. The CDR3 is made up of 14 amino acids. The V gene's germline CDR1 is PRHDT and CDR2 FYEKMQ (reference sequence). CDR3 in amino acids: CASSHTTQGYEQYF. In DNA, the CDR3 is TGTGCCAGCAGCCACACTACCCAGGGGTACGAGCAGTACTTC.

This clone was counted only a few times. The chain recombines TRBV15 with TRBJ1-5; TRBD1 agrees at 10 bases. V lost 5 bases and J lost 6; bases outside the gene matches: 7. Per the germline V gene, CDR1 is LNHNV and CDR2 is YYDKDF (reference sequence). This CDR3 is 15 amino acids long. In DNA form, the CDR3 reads TGTGCCACCAGCCGAAGGACAGGGGGAAGTCAGCCCCAGCATTTT. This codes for CATSRRTGGSQPQHF.

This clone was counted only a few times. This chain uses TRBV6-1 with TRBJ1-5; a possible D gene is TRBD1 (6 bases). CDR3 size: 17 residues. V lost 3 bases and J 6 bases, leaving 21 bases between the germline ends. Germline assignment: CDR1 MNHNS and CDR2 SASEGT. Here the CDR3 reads CASSDYGVGALGQPQHF. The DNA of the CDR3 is TGTGCCAGCAGTGACTACGGGGTGGGGGCGCTGGGTCAGCCCCAGCATTTT.

CDR3 in DNA: TGTGCCAGCAGCCCCAGGAGGAGCCCAGATACGCAGTATTTT. It specifies CASSPRRSPDTQYF. V is TRBV9 and J is TRBJ2-3; the D gene is possibly TRBD2 (5 bases). The CDR3 sequence is 14 residues long. Germline CDR1 is SGDLS and CDR2 is YYNGEE. V shed 4 bases and J shed 4 bases, with 13 bases lying between them. Together with reference TRBV9 and TRBJ2-3, the CDR3 gives the full variable domain: DSGVTQTPKHLITATGQRVTLRCSPRSGDLSVYWYQQSLDQGLQFLIQYYNGEERAKGNILERFSAQQFPDLHSELNLSSLELGDSALYFCASSPRRSPDTQYFGPGTRLTVL.

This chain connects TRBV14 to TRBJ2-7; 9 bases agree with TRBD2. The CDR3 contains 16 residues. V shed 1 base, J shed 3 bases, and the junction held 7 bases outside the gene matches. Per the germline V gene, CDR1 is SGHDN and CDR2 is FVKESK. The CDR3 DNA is TGTGCCAGCAGCCAAGGGTCGGCTAGCGGGAACTACGAGCAGTACTTC. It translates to CASSQGSASGNYEQYF.

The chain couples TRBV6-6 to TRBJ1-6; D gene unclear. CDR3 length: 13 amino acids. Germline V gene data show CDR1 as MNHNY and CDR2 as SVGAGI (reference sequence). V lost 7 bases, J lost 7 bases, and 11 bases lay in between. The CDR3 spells CASNQLPNSPLHF. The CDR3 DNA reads TGTGCCAGCAATCAGCTCCCGAATTCACCCCTCCACTTT.

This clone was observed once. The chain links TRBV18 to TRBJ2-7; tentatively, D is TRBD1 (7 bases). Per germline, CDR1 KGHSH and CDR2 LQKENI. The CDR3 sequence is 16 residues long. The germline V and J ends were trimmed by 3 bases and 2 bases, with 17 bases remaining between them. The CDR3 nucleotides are TGTGCCAGCTCACCTCTTTTGCCAGGGGGGACCTACGAGCAGTACTTC. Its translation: CASSPLLPGGTYEQYF. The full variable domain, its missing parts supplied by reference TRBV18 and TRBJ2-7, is NAGVMQNPRHLVRRRGQEARLRCSPMKGHSHVYWYRQLPEEGLKFMVYLQKENIIDESGMPKERFSAEFPKEGPSILRIQQVVRGDSAAYFCASSPLLPGGTYEQYFGPGTRLTVT.

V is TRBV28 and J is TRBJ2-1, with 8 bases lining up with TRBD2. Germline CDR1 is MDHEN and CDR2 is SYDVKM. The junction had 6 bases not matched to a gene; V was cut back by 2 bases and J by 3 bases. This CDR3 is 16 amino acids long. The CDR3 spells CASSLPKAGVYNEQFF. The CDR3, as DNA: TGTGCCAGCAGTTTACCGAAAGCGGGAGTCTACAATGAGCAGTTCTTC. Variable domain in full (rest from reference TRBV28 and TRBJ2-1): DVKVTQSSRYLVKRTGEKVFLECVQDMDHENMFWYRQDPGLGLRLIYFSYDVKMKEKGDIPEGYSVSREKKERFSLILESASTNQTSMYLCASSLPKAGVYNEQFFGPGTRLTVL.

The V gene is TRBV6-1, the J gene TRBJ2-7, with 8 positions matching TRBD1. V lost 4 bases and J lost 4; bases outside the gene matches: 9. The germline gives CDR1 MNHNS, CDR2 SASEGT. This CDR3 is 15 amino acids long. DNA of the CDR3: TGTGCCAGCAGTGCCGAACGGACAGGGAGTTACGAGCAGTACTTC. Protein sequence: CASSAERTGSYEQYF.

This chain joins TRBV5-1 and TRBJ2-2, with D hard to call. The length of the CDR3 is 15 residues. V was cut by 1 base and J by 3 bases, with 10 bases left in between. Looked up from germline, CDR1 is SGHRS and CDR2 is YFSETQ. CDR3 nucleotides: TGCGCCAGCAGCTTGCTGGACGCCGACACCGGGGAGCTGTTTTTT. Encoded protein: CASSLLDADTGELFF.

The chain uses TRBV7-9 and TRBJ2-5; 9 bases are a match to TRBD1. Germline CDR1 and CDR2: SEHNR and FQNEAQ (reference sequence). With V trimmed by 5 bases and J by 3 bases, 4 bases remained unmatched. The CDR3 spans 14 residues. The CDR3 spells CASSIWTGEETQYF. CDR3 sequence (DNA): TGTGCCAGCAGCATATGGACAGGGGAAGAGACCCAGTACTTC.

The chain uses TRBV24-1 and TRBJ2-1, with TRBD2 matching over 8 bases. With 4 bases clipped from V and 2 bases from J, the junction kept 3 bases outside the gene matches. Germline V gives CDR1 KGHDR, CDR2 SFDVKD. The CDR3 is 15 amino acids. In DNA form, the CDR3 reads TGTGCCACCAGTGACCATAGCGGGACCTACAATGAGCAGTTCTTC. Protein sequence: CATSDHSGTYNEQFF.

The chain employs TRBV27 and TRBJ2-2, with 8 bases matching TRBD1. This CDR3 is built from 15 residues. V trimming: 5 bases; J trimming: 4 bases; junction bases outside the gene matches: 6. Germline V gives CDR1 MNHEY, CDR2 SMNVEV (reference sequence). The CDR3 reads CASSPGTGATGELFF. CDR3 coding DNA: TGTGCCAGCAGTCCCGGGACAGGAGCCACCGGGGAGCTGTTTTTT.

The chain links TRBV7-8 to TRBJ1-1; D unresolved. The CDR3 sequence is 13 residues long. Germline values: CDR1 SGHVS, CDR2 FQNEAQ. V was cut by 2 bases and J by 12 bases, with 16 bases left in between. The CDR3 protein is CASSLSQSLPTFF. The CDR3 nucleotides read TGTGCCAGCAGCTTATCCCAATCCTTACCAACTTTCTTT.

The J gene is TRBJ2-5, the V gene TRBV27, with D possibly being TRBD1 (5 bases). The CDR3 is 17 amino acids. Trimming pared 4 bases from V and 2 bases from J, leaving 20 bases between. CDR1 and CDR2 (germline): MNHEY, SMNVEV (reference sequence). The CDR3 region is CASSSGRVGPEQETQYF. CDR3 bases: TGTGCCAGCAGTTCAGGACGCGTGGGGCCCGAACAAGAGACCCAGTACTTC.

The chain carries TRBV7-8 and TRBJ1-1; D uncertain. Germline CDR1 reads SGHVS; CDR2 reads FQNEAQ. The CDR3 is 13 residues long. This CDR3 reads CATTREVTTEAFF. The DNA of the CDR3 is TGTGCGACGACAAGGGAGGTGACCACTGAAGCTTTCTTT.

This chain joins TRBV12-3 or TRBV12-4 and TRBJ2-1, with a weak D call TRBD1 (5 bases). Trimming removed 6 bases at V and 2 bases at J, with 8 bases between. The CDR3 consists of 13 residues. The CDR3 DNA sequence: TGTGCCAGCAGCGTAGGGGCCTACAATGAGCAGTTCTTC. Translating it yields CASSVGAYNEQFF.

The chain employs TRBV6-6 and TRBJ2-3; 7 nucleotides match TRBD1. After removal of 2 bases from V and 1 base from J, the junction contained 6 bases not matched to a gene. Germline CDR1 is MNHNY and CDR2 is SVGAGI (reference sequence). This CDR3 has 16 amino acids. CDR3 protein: CASSYADRVGTDTQYF. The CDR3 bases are TGTGCCAGCAGTTACGCAGACAGGGTAGGCACAGATACGCAGTATTTT.

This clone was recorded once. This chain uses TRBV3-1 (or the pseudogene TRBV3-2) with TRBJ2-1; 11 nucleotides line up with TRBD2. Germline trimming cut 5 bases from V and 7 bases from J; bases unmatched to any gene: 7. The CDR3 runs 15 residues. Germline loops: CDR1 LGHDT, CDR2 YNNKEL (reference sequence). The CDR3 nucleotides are TGTGCCAGCAGCTTTAGCGGGAGGGCCGGGAATGAGCAGTTCTTC. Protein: CASSFSGRAGNEQFF.